These T cell receptor beta chains were read from a single sample in a study of shared T cell receptors in the human thymus. Clones were sequenced by immunoSEQ multiplex PCR, and TCRdb holds only the in-frame ones, with some missing. This table has roughly 500,000 clones, about four fifths appearing once. This sample also appeared in a second study, on human thymus T cells.

The sequenced sample consisted of thymocytes. Source of these receptors: a boy younger than two with a congenital heart defect. CDR3s include the opening cysteine and the closing phenylalanine or tryptophan. Each record gives: D gene, clone size, J gene, V gene, CDR3 protein, CDR3 DNA. The D gene is left open where the match is weak. Part of the rows lack a size; the others show once, few, many or a class for expanded clones.

d_gene: -; abundance: -; j_gene: TRBJ1-1; v_gene: TRBV6-5; CDR3aa: CASSSLMANTEAFF; CDR3nt: TGTGCCAGCAGTTCCCTGATGGCCAACACTGAAGCTTTCTTT
d_gene: -; abundance: -; j_gene: TRBJ2-3; v_gene: TRBV27; CDR3aa: CASSYGSGYTDTQYF; CDR3nt: TGTGCCAGCAGTTATGGTAGCGGTTACACAGATACGCAGTATTTT
d_gene: -; abundance: few; j_gene: TRBJ1-5; v_gene: TRBV4-3; CDR3aa: CASSQDGRAGQPQHF; CDR3nt: TGCGCCAGCAGCCAAGACGGCAGGGCTGGTCAGCCCCAGCATTTT
d_gene: -; abundance: -; j_gene: TRBJ2-6; v_gene: TRBV7-8; CDR3aa: CASRSASGHASGANVLTF; CDR3nt: TGTGCCAGCAGGTCAGCCTCGGGACACGCCTCTGGGGCCAACGTCCTGACTTTC
d_gene: TRBD1; abundance: -; j_gene: TRBJ1-1; v_gene: TRBV11-2; CDR3aa: CASSLEESRQGARGNTEAFF; CDR3nt: TGTGCCAGCAGCTTAGAAGAATCGAGGCAGGGGGCGAGGGGGAACACTGAAGCTTTCTTT
d_gene: -; abundance: once; j_gene: TRBJ1-5; v_gene: TRBV4-1; CDR3aa: CASSQTGRVSNQPQHF; CDR3nt: TGCGCCAGCAGCCAAACAGGGAGAGTCAGCAATCAGCCCCAGCATTTT
d_gene: -; abundance: -; j_gene: TRBJ2-2; v_gene: TRBV25-1; CDR3aa: CASSAQGSALNTGELFF; CDR3nt: TGTGCCAGCAGTGCCCAGGGAAGCGCCTTAAACACCGGGGAGCTGTTTTTT
d_gene: -; abundance: -; j_gene: TRBJ1-2; v_gene: TRBV6-5; CDR3aa: CASSRLLGRDGYTF; CDR3nt: TGTGCCAGCAGCCGTTTGCTCGGGCGGGATGGCTACACCTTC
d_gene: TRBD1; abundance: -; j_gene: TRBJ2-7; v_gene: TRBV14; CDR3aa: CASSQLDRDTYEQYF; CDR3nt: TGTGCCAGCAGCCAATTGGACAGGGACACCTACGAGCAGTACTTC
d_gene: -; abundance: -; j_gene: TRBJ2-1; v_gene: TRBV6-1; CDR3aa: CASSSDRLNNEQFF; CDR3nt: TGTGCCAGCAGTTCAGACCGACTGAACAATGAGCAGTTCTTC
d_gene: TRBD2; abundance: -; j_gene: TRBJ2-7; v_gene: TRBV15; CDR3aa: CATEREASSYEQYF; CDR3nt: TGTGCCACTGAACGGGAGGCTAGCTCCTACGAGCAGTACTTC
d_gene: TRBD2; abundance: -; j_gene: TRBJ2-1; v_gene: TRBV13; CDR3aa: CASSSTSGTPKEQFF; CDR3nt: TGTGCCAGCAGCAGTACTAGCGGGACCCCGAAGGAGCAGTTCTTC
d_gene: TRBD2; abundance: -; j_gene: TRBJ2-3; v_gene: TRBV10-3; CDR3aa: CAIRLGRERSDTQYF; CDR3nt: TGTGCCATCCGGTTGGGGCGGGAGCGGTCAGATACGCAGTATTTT
d_gene: TRBD2; abundance: -; j_gene: TRBJ2-1; v_gene: TRBV7-7; CDR3aa: CASSLDGGIEQFF; CDR3nt: TGTGCTAGCAGCTTAGACGGGGGGATTGAGCAGTTCTTC
d_gene: -; abundance: few; j_gene: TRBJ1-5; v_gene: TRBV28; CDR3aa: CASSLGIQQGSNQPQHF; CDR3nt: TGTGCCAGCAGTTTAGGAATACAACAGGGTAGCAATCAGCCCCAGCATTTT
d_gene: -; abundance: -; j_gene: TRBJ2-5; v_gene: TRBV7-2; CDR3aa: CASSLGGDREKETQYF; CDR3nt: TGTGCCAGCAGCTTAGGGGGGGACAGAGAAAAAGAGACCCAGTACTTC
d_gene: TRBD1; abundance: -; j_gene: TRBJ1-2; v_gene: TRBV4-3; CDR3aa: CASSQDPTGGGGYTF; CDR3nt: TGCGCCAGCAGCCAAGATCCCACAGGGGGCGGTGGCTACACCTTC
d_gene: TRBD1; abundance: -; j_gene: TRBJ2-7; v_gene: TRBV7-8; CDR3aa: CASSFRPGQLPSTYEQYF; CDR3nt: TGTGCCAGCAGCTTCCGCCCGGGACAGCTACCCTCAACCTACGAGCAGTACTTC
d_gene: -; abundance: -; j_gene: TRBJ2-7; v_gene: TRBV30; CDR3aa: CAWALVYEQYF; CDR3nt: TGTGCCTGGGCACTGGTGTACGAGCAGTACTTC
d_gene: TRBD1; abundance: -; j_gene: TRBJ2-7; v_gene: TRBV7-6; CDR3aa: CASSLAVGQGPLYEQYF; CDR3nt: TGTGCCAGCAGCTTAGCGGTTGGACAGGGGCCCCTCTACGAGCAGTACTTC
d_gene: -; abundance: -; j_gene: TRBJ2-3; v_gene: TRBV28; CDR3aa: CASSSPSQGMADTQYF; CDR3nt: TGTGCCAGCAGTTCCCCGTCCCAGGGGATGGCAGATACGCAGTATTTT
d_gene: -; abundance: few; j_gene: TRBJ1-2; v_gene: TRBV28; CDR3aa: CASGRRGGIYGYTF; CDR3nt: TGTGCCAGCGGCCGTAGGGGGGGCATCTATGGCTACACCTTC
d_gene: TRBD1; abundance: -; j_gene: TRBJ1-1; v_gene: TRBV5-1; CDR3aa: CASSSTGGVNTEAFF; CDR3nt: TGCGCCAGCAGCTCGACAGGGGGCGTGAACACTGAAGCTTTCTTT
d_gene: TRBD2; abundance: -; j_gene: TRBJ2-5; v_gene: TRBV11-2; CDR3aa: CASSFHFRLAGGLETQYF; CDR3nt: TGTGCCAGCAGCTTCCACTTCAGACTAGCGGGAGGGCTCGAGACCCAGTACTTC